The 12 T cell receptor beta chains in this list originate from one sample, sequenced in a study of blood T cell repertoires in COVID-19. Here immunoSEQ multiplex PCR was the method, and the copy in TCRdb shows in-frame clones only, minus some. The data hold about 200,000 clones, with 85% to 90% observed a single time. Material for sequencing was PBMCs or T cells enriched from blood (not recorded which). These receptors came from a man aged 25 to 40 who had recovered from COVID-19.

This clone came up a few times. V usage is TRBV5-4 and J usage is TRBJ2-1; TRBD1 agrees at 10 bases. The ends lost 4 bases at V and 6 bases at J; junction bases unmatched: 7. Germline V gives CDR1 SGHNT, CDR2 YYREEE (reference sequence). There are 15 residues in the CDR3. CDR3: CASSGSGTGANEQFF. CDR3 nucleotides: TGTGCCAGCAGCGGGTCCGGGACAGGGGCCAATGAGCAGTTCTTC.

This chain joins TRBV3-1 (or the pseudogene TRBV3-2) and TRBJ2-5; 7 bases map to TRBD1. Trimming cost V 1 base and J 3 bases; bases outside gene matches: 2. The CDR3 has 14 amino acids. Germline-derived CDR1 and CDR2 are LGHDT and YNNKEL (reference sequence). The CDR3, as DNA: TGTGCCAGCAGCCAAGGGACAGGAAAAGAGACCCAGTACTTC. It codes for CASSQGTGKETQYF.

J is TRBJ2-3 and V is TRBV11-2; D remains unclear. V lost 5 bases and J lost 2, with 17 bases in between. Germline values: CDR1 SGHAT, CDR2 FQNNGV. The CDR3 runs 16 residues. This CDR3 is CASSPIYDISTDTQYF. The CDR3, as DNA: TGTGCCAGCAGCCCAATATACGACATATCCACAGATACGCAGTATTTT.

This chain links TRBV12-3 or TRBV12-4 with TRBJ1-4; D gene unclear. The length of the CDR3 is 13 residues. The germline V and J ends were trimmed by 3 bases and 8 bases, with 10 bases remaining between them. The CDR3 DNA sequence: TGTGCCAGCAGTTTGAGGGTGGGGGAAAAACTGTTTTTT. This encodes CASSLRVGEKLFF.

The count of this clone is one. The CDR3 sequence is CASSPPRVGSDYNEQFF. CDR3 DNA: TGTGCCAGCAGCCCTCCCCGGGTTGGGAGTGACTACAATGAGCAGTTCTTC. The chain has TRBV11-3 and TRBJ2-1; TRBD2 might be the D (5 bases). Between the trimmed V and J ends, which lost 5 bases and 3 bases, there was a span of 20 bases. This CDR3 is 17 amino acids long. CDR1 and CDR2 (germline): SGHNT, YENEEA.

This rearrangement joins TRBV2 to TRBJ2-1, with TRBD2 matching over 8 bases. Losses at the gene ends were 6 bases for V and 4 bases for J; bases not matched to a gene: 11. CDR3 length: 16 amino acids. CDR1 SNHLY and CDR2 FYNNEI come from the germline V gene. The CDR3 region is CASRGLASGSYNEQFF. CDR3 sequence (DNA): TGTGCCAGCAGGGGCCTGGCTAGCGGGTCTTACAATGAGCAGTTCTTC. Variable domain in full (rest from reference TRBV2 and TRBJ2-1): EPEVTQTPSHQVTQMGQEVILRCVPISNHLYFYWYRQILGQKVEFLVSFYNNEISEKSEIFDDQFSVERPDGSNFTLKIRSTKLEDSAMYFCASRGLASGSYNEQFFGPGTRLTVL.

This chain links TRBV2 with TRBJ2-5; D not resolved. The CDR3 has 13 residues. V lost 6 bases and J 0 bases, leaving 8 bases between the germline ends. CDR1 SNHLY and CDR2 FYNNEI come from the germline V gene. The CDR3 coding sequence is TGTGCCAGCAGGATACAGTACCAAGAGACCCAGTACTTC. It codes for CASRIQYQETQYF.

The chain has TRBV7-9 and TRBJ2-5; D gene uncertain. The germline gives CDR1 SEHNR, CDR2 FQNEAQ (reference sequence). Trimming cost V 3 bases and J 1 base, with 9 bases left between them. The CDR3 is 14 amino acids. The CDR3 protein is CASSFSLLQETQYF. CDR3 DNA: TGTGCCAGCAGCTTTTCCCTCCTCCAAGAGACCCAGTACTTC.

CDR3 DNA: TGCGCCAGCAGCCAAGACAGGGGAAATATCGCCGGGGAGCTGTTTTTT. As protein: CASSQDRGNIAGELFF. The V and J genes are TRBV4-1 and TRBJ2-2; weak D call: TRBD1 (6 bases). The germline V gene encodes CDR1 MGHRA and CDR2 YSYEKL. CDR3 size: 16 residues. The V end was cut by 0 bases, the J end by 6 bases, with 14 bases between.

The chain employs TRBV13 and TRBJ2-7, with 9 bases that match TRBD1. This CDR3 has 15 amino acids. The V gene's germline CDR1 is PRHDT and CDR2 FYEKMQ (reference sequence). J lost 2 bases, V lost 4 bases, and 6 bases had no gene match. The CDR3 sequence: CASSSGDRVTYEQYF. The CDR3 region has the DNA TGTGCCAGCAGCTCAGGGGACAGGGTGACCTACGAGCAGTACTTC.

The J gene is TRBJ2-2, the V gene TRBV12-5; 7 nucleotides align to TRBD2. Germline CDR1 is LGHNT and CDR2 is FRNRAP. Losses at the gene ends were 6 bases for V and 4 bases for J; bases not matched to a gene: 8. CDR3 size: 15 residues. In nucleotides, the CDR3 is TGTGCTAGTGGGGGGGAGGGCCGTAGCACCGGGGAGCTGTTTTTT. Protein: CASGGEGRSTGELFF.

The CDR3 DNA reads as TGTGCCAGCCGGGGGAACACTGAAGCTTTCTTT. Protein: CASRGNTEAFF. J is TRBJ1-1 and V is TRBV3-1 (or the pseudogene TRBV3-2); D not resolved. This CDR3 spans 11 amino acids. CDR1 LGHDT and CDR2 YNNKEL come from the germline V gene (reference sequence). The germline V and J ends were trimmed by 8 bases and 1 base, with 5 bases remaining between them.